The following is a TCR beta chain sequence with its context. The sample originates from a study of cytomegalovirus exposure and HLA in healthy donors. In the study overall: Genotyping of hundreds of donors showed that roughly 83% belonged to the Caucasian-associated ancestry cluster.

PCR used 60 Vbeta primers and 13 Jbeta primers. Method: immunoSEQ multiplex PCR; TCRdb's copy keeps in-frame clones and lacks some. The table lists about 130,000 clones, 70% to 80% of them singletons. This clonotype was sampled from a young man in good health and CMV-seronegative. Specimen: PBMCs.

CDR3 residues: CASSYGGQGPGYEQYF. Written as DNA, the CDR3 is TGTGCCAGCAGTTACGGGGGACAGGGGCCAGGCTACGAGCAGTACTTC. The rearrangement uses TRBV6-5 and TRBJ2-7, with 10 bases matching TRBD1. J gave up 3 bases and V 2 bases, and 7 bases lay outside the gene matches. The CDR3 covers 16 residues. Germline CDR1 is MNHEY and CDR2 is SVGAGI.